This section outlines one T cell receptor (beta chain) sequence together with its context. The germline V gene encodes CDR1 SQVTM and CDR2 ANQGSEA. Trimming cost V 0 bases and J 1 base; bases outside gene matches: 4. The CDR3 length is 15 residues. Data came from immunoSEQ multiplex PCR; TCRdb stores just in-frame clones and leaves some out. The table records about 600,000 clones, 95% to 98% of them present only once. CD8 cells classed as naive were CD45RO-negative and positively selected for CCR7, excluding terminally differentiated effector memory CD45RA+ cells. This sample is part of a study of shared clonotypes between healthy human individuals.

The sample was naive CD8+ T cells sorted from blood. The V call is TRBV29-1, the J call TRBJ2-7; TRBD2 matches 9 bases. The clonotype was recovered from a man aged 30 to 45 in good health. Here the CDR3 reads CSVEDHAGGSYEQYF. CDR3 sequence (DNA): TGCAGCGTTGAAGATCATGCGGGAGGGTCCTACGAGCAGTACTTC.